This T cell receptor beta chain emerged from a study of identical twins. Whole-study findings and limits: Memory repertoires lacked the insertion deficit that abundant cord blood beta clonotypes showed. The same donors were not followed; conclusions instead depended on cross-sectional statistical analysis.

TCRdb reanalysed the 5' RACE reads using MiXCR and keeps one entry per CDR3 protein. Of over 550,000 distinct CDR3 sequences detected, roughly 7.2% appear once; the ten largest clones hold 1.5% to 2%. This clonotype showed up many times. Antigen: not known. This sample was also put to use in a study of yellow fever vaccine responses in identical twins.

The sequencing sample was made of PBMCs. The TCR originated in a woman aged 18-29 years in good health.

The CDR3: CASSVSDISNQPQHF. The CDR3 bases are TGCGCCAGCAGTGTTTCGGATATTAGCAATCAGCCCCAGCATTTT. The V gene is TRBV10-2, the J gene TRBJ1-5; no firm D call. The V end was cut by 4 bases, the J end by 0 bases, with 10 bases between. The CDR3 spans 15 residues. Germline CDR1 is WSHSY and CDR2 is SAAADI.